Listed below are T cell receptor beta chains from one sample, sequenced in a study of response to subunit inactivated influenza vaccine. MiXCR was run by TCRdb on the RT-PCR reads, yielding one entry per CDR3 protein. Here the sample spans approximately 500,000 distinct CDR3 sequences, less than 25% being singletons. These data are also associated with another study on T cells expressing NK-cell markers.

The sample consisted of CD4+ T cells sorted from PBMCs, taken approximately 12 days after vaccination. These receptors all come from a man aged 45 to 65 who received an inactivated influenza vaccine. CDR3s include the opening cysteine and the closing phenylalanine or tryptophan. A D gene is named only where the DNA matches it firmly. Where a row states a size, it is once, few, many or the class of an expanded clone; other rows omit it.

v_gene: TRBV2; j_gene: TRBJ2-5; len: 13; abundance: few; d_gene: NA; CDR3aa: CASSGGQQKTQYF; CDR3nt: TGTGCCAGCAGTGGTGGACAGCAGAAGACCCAGTACTTC
v_gene: TRBV5-1; j_gene: TRBJ1-1; len: 15; abundance: few; d_gene: TRBD1; CDR3aa: CASSSNRGGSGEAFF; CDR3nt: TGCGCCAGCAGCTCCAACAGGGGAGGATCGGGGGAGGCTTTCTTT
v_gene: TRBV4-1; j_gene: TRBJ1-1; len: 18; abundance: few; d_gene: TRBD1; CDR3aa: CASSQAGQGFARNTEAFF; CDR3nt: TGCGCCAGCAGCCAAGCGGGACAGGGATTCGCAAGGAACACTGAAGCTTTCTTT
v_gene: TRBV9; j_gene: TRBJ2-1; len: 16; abundance: NA; d_gene: NA; CDR3aa: CASSQDIWGPNNEQFF; CDR3nt: TGTGCCAGCAGCCAAGACATCTGGGGGCCAAACAATGAGCAGTTCTTC
v_gene: TRBV7-2; j_gene: TRBJ1-2; len: 11; abundance: few; d_gene: NA; CDR3aa: CASGQYYGYTF; CDR3nt: TGTGCCAGCGGCCAGTACTATGGCTACACCTTC
v_gene: TRBV7-2; j_gene: TRBJ2-3; len: 12; abundance: NA; d_gene: NA; CDR3aa: CANQRSTDTQYF; CDR3nt: TGTGCCAACCAGCGAAGCACAGATACGCAGTATTTT
v_gene: TRBV24-1; j_gene: TRBJ2-2; len: 17; abundance: NA; d_gene: TRBD2; CDR3aa: CATSPLAGGPNTGELFF; CDR3nt: TGTGCCACCAGTCCGCTAGCGGGAGGGCCCAACACCGGGGAGCTGTTTTTT
v_gene: TRBV12-3/TRBV12-4; j_gene: TRBJ2-1; len: 13; abundance: many; d_gene: NA; CDR3aa: CASSPRLYNEQFF; CDR3nt: TGTGCCAGCAGTCCAAGACTATACAATGAGCAGTTCTTC
v_gene: TRBV6-2/TRBV6-3; j_gene: TRBJ2-7; len: 15; abundance: NA; d_gene: TRBD2; CDR3aa: CASSPGLANNHEQYF; CDR3nt: TGTGCCAGCAGTCCGGGACTAGCGAATAACCACGAGCAGTACTTC
v_gene: TRBV29-1; j_gene: TRBJ1-2; len: 12; abundance: NA; d_gene: TRBD1; CDR3aa: CSVGTADYGYTF; CDR3nt: TGCAGCGTCGGGACAGCGGACTATGGCTACACCTTC
v_gene: TRBV20-1; j_gene: TRBJ2-5; len: 11; abundance: NA; d_gene: TRBD2; CDR3aa: CSAGEGETQYF; CDR3nt: TGCAGTGCTGGGGAGGGAGAGACCCAGTACTTC
v_gene: TRBV20-1; j_gene: TRBJ2-5; len: 14; abundance: NA; d_gene: TRBD2; CDR3aa: CSAMTSSGAGTQYF; CDR3nt: TGCAGTGCTATGACTAGCTCTGGAGCGGGGACCCAGTACTTC
v_gene: TRBV12-3/TRBV12-4; j_gene: TRBJ2-7; len: 14; abundance: NA; d_gene: TRBD1; CDR3aa: CASSSGTDLYEQYF; CDR3nt: TGTGCCAGCAGCTCCGGGACAGACCTCTACGAGCAGTACTTC
v_gene: TRBV5-5; j_gene: TRBJ1-1; len: 15; abundance: NA; d_gene: NA; CDR3aa: CASSLTTWGNTEAFF; CDR3nt: TGTGCCAGCAGCTTGACCACCTGGGGGAACACTGAAGCTTTCTTT
v_gene: TRBV20-1; j_gene: TRBJ2-1; len: 18; abundance: few; d_gene: NA; CDR3aa: CSARCGDRKNTSGSEQFF; CDR3nt: TGCAGTGCTAGATGCGGGGACAGAAAGAACACCTCGGGGAGTGAGCAGTTCTTC
v_gene: TRBV20-1; j_gene: TRBJ2-7; len: 12; abundance: NA; d_gene: TRBD1; CDR3aa: CSAPRQGREQYF; CDR3nt: TGCAGTGCTCCCCGACAGGGTAGGGAGCAGTACTTC
v_gene: TRBV3-1; j_gene: TRBJ2-1; len: 15; abundance: few; d_gene: TRBD2; CDR3aa: CASSQVPGGPYEQFF; CDR3nt: TGTGCCAGCAGCCAAGTACCGGGGGGGCCGTATGAGCAGTTCTTC
v_gene: TRBV2; j_gene: TRBJ1-4; len: 13; abundance: few; d_gene: NA; CDR3aa: CASSEGRDEKLFF; CDR3nt: TGTGCCAGCAGTGAAGGCAGGGATGAAAAACTGTTTTTT
v_gene: TRBV20-1; j_gene: TRBJ2-3; len: 14; abundance: few; d_gene: TRBD1; CDR3aa: CSAPRTTGGDTQYF; CDR3nt: TGCAGTGCTCCCAGAACTACAGGGGGAGATACGCAGTATTTT
v_gene: TRBV18; j_gene: TRBJ1-2; len: 15; abundance: NA; d_gene: NA; CDR3aa: CASSPLASSNYGYTF; CDR3nt: TGTGCCAGCTCACCACTGGCATCTTCTAACTATGGCTACACCTTC
v_gene: TRBV10-3; j_gene: TRBJ1-2; len: 12; abundance: NA; d_gene: NA; CDR3aa: CAIRKDNYGYTF; CDR3nt: TGTGCCATCAGAAAAGATAACTATGGCTACACCTTC
v_gene: TRBV25-1; j_gene: TRBJ1-5; len: 18; abundance: many; d_gene: NA; CDR3aa: CASSDKGGRSCSNQPQHF; CDR3nt: TGTGCCAGCAGTGATAAGGGCGGGAGAAGCTGTAGCAATCAGCCCCAGCATTTT
v_gene: TRBV6-1; j_gene: TRBJ1-2; len: 13; abundance: NA; d_gene: NA; CDR3aa: CASSEHGYYGYTF; CDR3nt: TGTGCCAGCAGTGAACACGGTTACTATGGCTACACCTTC
v_gene: TRBV4-3; j_gene: TRBJ2-2; len: 17; abundance: few; d_gene: TRBD2; CDR3aa: CASSQDGAGGPTGELFF; CDR3nt: TGCGCCAGCAGCCAAGATGGGGCGGGGGGCCCCACCGGGGAGCTGTTTTTT
v_gene: TRBV10-3; j_gene: TRBJ2-5; len: 15; abundance: once; d_gene: NA; CDR3aa: CAISGHKTLQETQYF; CDR3nt: TGTGCCATCAGTGGGCACAAAACCCTCCAAGAGACCCAGTACTTC
v_gene: TRBV20-1; j_gene: TRBJ2-3; len: 13; abundance: NA; d_gene: NA; CDR3aa: CSASGSWTDTQYF; CDR3nt: TGCAGTGCTAGCGGGAGCTGGACAGATACGCAGTATTTT
v_gene: TRBV5-1; j_gene: TRBJ1-3; len: 12; abundance: few; d_gene: TRBD1; CDR3aa: CASQGDGNTIYF; CDR3nt: TGCGCCAGCCAGGGGGATGGAAACACCATATATTTT
v_gene: TRBV5-1; j_gene: TRBJ2-3; len: 13; abundance: few; d_gene: NA; CDR3aa: CASRTPGGDTQYF; CDR3nt: TGCGCCAGCAGGACTCCCGGTGGAGATACGCAGTATTTT
v_gene: TRBV10-3; j_gene: TRBJ1-2; len: 15; abundance: NA; d_gene: TRBD1; CDR3aa: CAISESTGGDYGYTF; CDR3nt: TGTGCCATCAGTGAGTCCACAGGGGGCGACTATGGCTACACCTTC
v_gene: TRBV20-1; j_gene: TRBJ2-2; len: 17; abundance: NA; d_gene: NA; CDR3aa: CSARDPRLSQNTGELFF; CDR3nt: TGCAGTGCTAGAGATCCCCGACTATCGCAGAACACCGGGGAGCTGTTTTTT
v_gene: TRBV20-1; j_gene: TRBJ1-5; len: 15; abundance: few; d_gene: NA; CDR3aa: CSARVGLVMNQPQHF; CDR3nt: TGCAGTGCTAGAGTAGGGCTCGTCATGAATCAGCCCCAGCATTTT
v_gene: TRBV29-1; j_gene: TRBJ1-1; len: 12; abundance: NA; d_gene: NA; CDR3aa: CSAYREGTEAFF; CDR3nt: TGCAGCGCCTACAGGGAGGGCACTGAAGCTTTCTTT
v_gene: TRBV6-6; j_gene: TRBJ2-7; len: 13; abundance: few; d_gene: TRBD1; CDR3aa: CASSSDRGGEQYF; CDR3nt: TGTGCCAGCAGCTCCGACAGGGGGGGCGAGCAGTACTTC
v_gene: TRBV6-2/TRBV6-3; j_gene: TRBJ2-3; len: 14; abundance: NA; d_gene: NA; CDR3aa: CASSQRLVPDTQYF; CDR3nt: TGTGCCAGCAGCCAACGACTAGTCCCAGATACGCAGTATTTT
v_gene: TRBV7-2; j_gene: TRBJ2-2; len: 13; abundance: NA; d_gene: NA; CDR3aa: CASRRGWGGELFF; CDR3nt: TGTGCCAGCCGCCGCGGGTGGGGAGGGGAGCTGTTTTTT
v_gene: TRBV7-9; j_gene: TRBJ1-5; len: 17; abundance: few; d_gene: NA; CDR3aa: CASSLAGTTRGDQPQHF; CDR3nt: TGTGCCAGCAGCTTAGCGGGAACTACCCGCGGGGATCAGCCCCAGCATTTT